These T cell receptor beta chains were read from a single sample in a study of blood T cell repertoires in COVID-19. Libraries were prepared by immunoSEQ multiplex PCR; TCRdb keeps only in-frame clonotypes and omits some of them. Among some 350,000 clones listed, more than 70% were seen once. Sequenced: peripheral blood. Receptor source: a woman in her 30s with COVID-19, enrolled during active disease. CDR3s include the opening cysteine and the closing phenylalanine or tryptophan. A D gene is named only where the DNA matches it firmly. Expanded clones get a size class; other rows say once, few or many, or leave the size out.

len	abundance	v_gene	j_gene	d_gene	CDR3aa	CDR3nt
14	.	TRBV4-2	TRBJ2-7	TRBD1	CASSQVQGANEQYF	TGTGCCAGCAGCCAAGTGCAGGGGGCCAACGAGCAGTACTTC
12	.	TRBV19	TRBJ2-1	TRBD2	CASSMGGAGAFF	TGTGCCAGTAGTATGGGAGGGGCGGGAGCCTTCTTC
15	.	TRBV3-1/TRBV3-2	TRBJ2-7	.	CASSQDLSLGEGQYF	TGTGCCAGCAGCCAAGATCTGTCGCTGGGCGAGGGGCAGTACTTC
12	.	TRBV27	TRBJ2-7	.	CASSFPGPGQYF	TGTGCCAGCAGTTTCCCAGGGCCCGGGCAGTACTTC
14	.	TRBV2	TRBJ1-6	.	CASSERGLNSPLHF	TGTGCCAGCTCCGAGCGGGGGCTGAATTCACCCCTCCACTTT
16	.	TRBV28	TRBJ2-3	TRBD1	CASGTWDRGSTDTQYF	TGTGCCAGCGGAACATGGGACAGGGGATCCACAGATACGCAGTATTTT
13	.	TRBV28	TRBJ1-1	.	CASSRTAGTEAFF	TGTGCCAGCAGTCGGACTGCGGGCACTGAAGCTTTCTTT
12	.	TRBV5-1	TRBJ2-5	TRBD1	CASGTGRETQYF	TGCGCCAGCGGGACAGGGCGAGAGACCCAGTACTTC
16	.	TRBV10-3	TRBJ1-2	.	CAISESLAGTFYGYTF	TGTGCCATCAGTGAGTCTCTGGCAGGGACTTTCTATGGCTACACCTTC
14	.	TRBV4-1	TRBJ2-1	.	CASSQNLADNEQFF	TGCGCCAGCAGCCAAAACCTGGCCGACAATGAGCAGTTCTTC
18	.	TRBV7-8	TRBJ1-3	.	CASSLARVGIDSGNTIYF	TGTGCCAGCAGCTTAGCGCGGGTAGGGATAGATTCCGGAAACACCATATATTTT
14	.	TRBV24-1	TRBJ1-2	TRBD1	CATSDSTGGAGYTF	TGTGCCACCAGTGACTCAACAGGGGGCGCGGGCTACACCTTC
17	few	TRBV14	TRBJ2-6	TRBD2	CASSQRTRSSGANVLTF	TGTGCCAGCAGCCAAAGGACTAGGTCTTCCGGGGCCAACGTCCTGACTTTC
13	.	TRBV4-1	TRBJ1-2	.	CASSQSDSYGYTF	TGCGCCAGCAGCCAATCCGACAGCTATGGCTACACCTTC
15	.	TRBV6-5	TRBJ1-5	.	CASTLGVRDNQPQHF	TGTGCCAGCACCCTTGGGGTCAGGGACAATCAGCCCCAGCATTTT
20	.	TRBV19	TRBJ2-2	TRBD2	CASSITLAGRWAIYTGELFF	TGTGCCAGTAGTATCACACTAGCGGGTCGATGGGCTATTTACACCGGGGAGCTGTTTTTT
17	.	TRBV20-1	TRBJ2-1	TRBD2	CSASDPGLAGGSNEQFF	TGCAGTGCTAGTGACCCGGGGCTAGCGGGAGGATCTAATGAGCAGTTCTTC
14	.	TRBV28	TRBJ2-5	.	CASSPRATGETQYF	TGTGCCAGCAGTCCTAGGGCTACAGGAGAGACCCAGTACTTC
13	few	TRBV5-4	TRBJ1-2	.	CASSGGLGYGYTF	TGTGCCAGCAGCGGTGGGCTGGGCTATGGCTACACCTTC
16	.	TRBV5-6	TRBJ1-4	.	CASSLARERVNEKLFF	TGTGCCAGCAGCTTGGCCCGCGAGCGAGTTAATGAAAAACTGTTTTTT
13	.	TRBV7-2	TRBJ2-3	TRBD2	CATPAGETDTQYF	TGTGCCACGCCAGCGGGAGAGACAGATACGCAGTATTTT
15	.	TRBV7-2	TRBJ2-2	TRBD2	CASSLTGLVGGELFF	TGTGCCAGCAGCTTAACGGGACTAGTGGGCGGGGAGCTGTTTTTT
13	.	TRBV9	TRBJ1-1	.	CASSVIENTEAFF	TGTGCCAGCAGCGTGATAGAGAACACTGAAGCTTTCTTT
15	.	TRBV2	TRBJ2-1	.	CASSESRSGQGEQFF	TGTGCCAGCAGTGAATCTCGGAGCGGGCAAGGTGAGCAGTTCTTC
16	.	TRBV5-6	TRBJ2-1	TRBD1	CASSKGMSGGGNEQFF	TGTGCCAGCAGCAAGGGGATGTCAGGGGGTGGCAATGAGCAGTTCTTC
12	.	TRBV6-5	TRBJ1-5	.	CASSSLNQPQHF	TGTGCCAGCAGTTCACTTAATCAGCCCCAGCATTTT
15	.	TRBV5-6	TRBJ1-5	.	CASSRIRGSNQPQHF	TGTGCCAGCAGCCGCATCCGGGGGAGCAATCAGCCCCAGCATTTT
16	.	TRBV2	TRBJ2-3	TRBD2	CASSTPDSGVGDTQYF	TGTGCCAGCAGTACCCCTGATAGCGGGGTGGGTGATACGCAGTATTTT
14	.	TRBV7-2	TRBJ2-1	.	CASSWRLATDHQFF	TGTGCCAGCAGCTGGCGCCTAGCAACCGACCACCAGTTCTTC
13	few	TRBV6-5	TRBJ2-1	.	CASREGYYNEQFF	TGTGCCAGCAGGGAGGGATACTACAATGAGCAGTTCTTC
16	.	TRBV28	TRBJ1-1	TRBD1	CASSLGPGQGAHAAFF	TGTGCCAGCAGTTTAGGACCGGGACAGGGGGCTCATGCGGCTTTCTTT
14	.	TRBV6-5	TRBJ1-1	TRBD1	CASSHRGGDTEAFF	TGTGCCAGCAGCCACAGGGGGGGGGACACTGAAGCTTTCTTT
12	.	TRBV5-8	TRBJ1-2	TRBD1	CASSRDSRGYTF	TGTGCCAGCAGCCGGGACAGTCGGGGCTACACCTTC
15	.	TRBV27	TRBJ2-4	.	CASPTERRAKNIQYF	TGTGCCAGCCCTACAGAAAGACGAGCCAAAAACATTCAGTACTTC
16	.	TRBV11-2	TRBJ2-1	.	CASSLDHGSIYNEQFF	TGTGCCAGCAGCTTAGATCACGGTAGTATCTACAATGAGCAGTTCTTC
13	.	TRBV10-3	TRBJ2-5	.	CAISWGEQETQYF	TGTGCCATCAGTTGGGGCGAACAAGAGACCCAGTACTTC
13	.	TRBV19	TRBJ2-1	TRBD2	CASSGTSGNEQFF	TGTGCCAGCTCCGGAACTAGCGGCAATGAGCAGTTCTTC
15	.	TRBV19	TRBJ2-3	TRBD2	CASSRLAAGTDTQYF	TGTGCCAGTAGTAGGCTAGCGGCAGGCACAGATACGCAGTATTTT
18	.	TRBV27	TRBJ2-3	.	CASSLYRAGGTGTDTQYF	TGTGCCAGCAGTTTATACAGGGCTGGGGGAACTGGCACAGATACGCAGTATTTT
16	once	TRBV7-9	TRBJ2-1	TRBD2	CASTPGWGGFHNEQFF	TGTGCCAGCACCCCCGGCTGGGGGGGTTTCCACAATGAGCAGTTCTTC
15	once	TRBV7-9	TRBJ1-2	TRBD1	CASSKPGQGFNGYTF	TGTGCCAGCAGCAAACCGGGACAGGGTTTTAATGGCTACACCTTC
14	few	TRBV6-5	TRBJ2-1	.	CASPPPYRNNEQFF	TGTGCCAGCCCCCCGCCGTACAGGAACAATGAGCAGTTCTTC
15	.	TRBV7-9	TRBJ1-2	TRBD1	CASSLEGQGRGGYTF	TGTGCCAGCAGCTTAGAGGGACAGGGAAGAGGTGGCTACACCTTC
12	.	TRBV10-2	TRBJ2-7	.	CASSPQGNEQYF	TGCGCCAGCAGTCCACAGGGCAACGAGCAGTACTTC
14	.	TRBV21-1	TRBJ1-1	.	CASSGGREPRGAFF	TGTGCCAGCAGCGGAGGCCGGGAGCCCCGGGGAGCTTTCTTT
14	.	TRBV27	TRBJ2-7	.	CASSRGTFPYEQYF	TGTGCCAGCAGTCGGGGGACGTTCCCCTACGAGCAGTACTTC
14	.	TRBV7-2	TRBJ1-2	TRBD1	CASSLDRGSYGYTF	TGTGCCAGCAGTTTAGACAGGGGCTCCTATGGCTACACCTTC
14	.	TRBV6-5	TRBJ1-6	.	CASNRSSYNSPLHF	TGTGCCAGCAACAGGAGCTCCTATAATTCACCCCTCCACTTT
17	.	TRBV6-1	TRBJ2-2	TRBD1	CASSAYSTGKGTGELFF	TGTGCCAGCAGTGCATACTCGACAGGGAAAGGGACCGGGGAGCTGTTTTTT
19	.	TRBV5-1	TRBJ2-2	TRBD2	CASSLDWSDGGRASGELFF	TGCGCCAGCAGCTTGGATTGGAGTGACGGCGGGAGGGCCTCCGGGGAGCTGTTTTTT
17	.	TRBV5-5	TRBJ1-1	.	CASSLYGWGEVGTEAFF	TGTGCCAGCAGCTTGTATGGATGGGGGGAAGTAGGCACTGAAGCTTTCTTT